Below are 19 T cell receptor beta chains sequenced from a single sample in a study of CD4 T cells in relation to SARS-CoV-2 and coronaviruses. Some clones are missing from TCRdb's copy, which holds only in-frame ones; the method was immunoSEQ multiplex PCR. The data contain tens of thousands of clones, 84% of them seen just once; the ten biggest clones take up 1.2%. Antigens of these TCRs are unknown. Sequences were obtained from naive CD4+ T cells from PBMCs, cultured in vitro. Indicated subset: naive CD4+ T cells isolated by negative enrichment. Source of these receptors: an adult with COVID-19.

The chain uses TRBV5-4 and TRBJ1-2; D not certain. In germline, CDR1 is SGHNT, CDR2 YYREEE (reference sequence). V lost 0 bases and J lost 4, with 10 bases in between. The CDR3 has 14 residues. The CDR3 protein is CASSLDSPSYGYTF. The CDR3 nucleotides read TGTGCCAGCAGCTTGGACAGTCCTAGCTATGGCTACACCTTC.

V gene TRBV9 combines with J gene TRBJ2-1; 12 bases agree with TRBD2. CDR3 length: 16 residues. In germline, CDR1 is SGDLS, CDR2 YYNGEE. V dropped 3 bases and J dropped 2; count of bases not matched to a gene: 3. The CDR3 reads CASSALAGGTYNEQFF. DNA for the CDR3: TGTGCCAGCAGCGCTCTAGCGGGAGGGACCTACAATGAGCAGTTCTTC.

This chain joins TRBV9 and TRBJ2-2, with D tentatively TRBD1 (6 bases). Germline V lookup: CDR1 SGDLS, CDR2 YYNGEE. Between the trimmed V and J ends, which lost 0 bases and 2 bases, there was a span of 17 bases. The CDR3 is 18 amino acids. The CDR3 protein is CASSVVTRGHGNTGELFF. The CDR3 DNA reads TGTGCCAGCAGCGTAGTCACTAGGGGACACGGAAACACCGGGGAGCTGTTTTTT.

V and J are TRBV7-9 and TRBJ2-1, with 7 bases that match TRBD2. The CDR3 runs to 14 residues. V was clipped by 8 bases and J by 0 bases; unmatched bases: 4. Germline-derived CDR1 and CDR2 are SEHNR and FQNEAQ (reference sequence). The CDR3 sequence is CASQSSGSYNEQFF. The CDR3, as DNA: TGTGCCAGCCAATCTAGCGGCTCCTACAATGAGCAGTTCTTC. The full variable domain, its missing parts supplied by reference TRBV7-9 and TRBJ2-1, is DTGVSQNPRHKITKRGQNVTFRCDPISEHNRLYWYRQTLGQGPEFLTYFQNEAQLEKSRLLSDRFSAERPKGSFSTLEIQRTEQGDSAMYLCASQSSGSYNEQFFGPGTRLTVL.

V gene TRBV28 combines with J gene TRBJ2-3; 9 nucleotides align to TRBD1. The germline V gene has CDR1 MDHEN and CDR2 SYDVKM. J was trimmed by 2 bases and V by 4 bases; bases with no gene match: 7. The CDR3 is 16 amino acids. CDR3 in DNA: TGTGCCAGCAGTTACACAGGGGGCGGTAACACAGATACGCAGTATTTT. It codes for CASSYTGGGNTDTQYF.

This clone was seen a handful of times. The chain uses TRBV11-2 and TRBJ2-2, with 7 bases identical to TRBD1. The V gene's germline CDR1 is SGHAT and CDR2 FQNNGV. J lost 0 bases, V lost 5 bases, and 3 bases had no gene match. CDR3 length: 15 residues. The CDR3 DNA follows: TGTGCCAGCAGCCAAGGACAGGCGAACACCGGGGAGCTGTTTTTT. Encoded protein: CASSQGQANTGELFF. Supplemented by reference TRBV11-2 and TRBJ2-2, the full variable domain reads EAGVAQSPRYKIIEKRQSVAFWCNPISGHATLYWYQQILGQGPKLLIQFQNNGVVDDSQLPKDRFSAERLKGVDSTLKIQPAKLEDSAVYLCASSQGQANTGELFFGEGSRLTVL.

V is TRBV5-1 and J is TRBJ2-2, with 14 bases identical to TRBD2. Germline CDR1 and CDR2: SGHRS and YFSETQ. There are 17 residues in the CDR3. V shed 6 bases and J 2 bases; nucleotides not matched to a gene: 6. The CDR3 DNA reads TGCGCCAGCACAGGGACTAGCGGGAGTCTTAACACCGGGGAGCTGTTTTTT. Translated, it gives CASTGTSGSLNTGELFF.

The chain recombines TRBV5-1 with TRBJ1-2; 9 bases are a match to TRBD1. CDR3 length: 16 residues. V dropped 0 bases and J dropped 3; count of bases not matched to a gene: 6. CDR1 and CDR2 (germline): SGHRS, YFSETQ. This CDR3 is CASSLAWDRAYYGYTF. The CDR3 nucleotides read TGCGCCAGCAGCTTGGCCTGGGACAGGGCCTACTATGGCTACACCTTC. The full variable domain, its missing parts supplied by reference TRBV5-1 and TRBJ1-2, is KAGVTQTPRYLIKTRGQQVTLSCSPISGHRSVSWYQQTPGQGLQFLFEYFSETQRNKGNFPGRFSGRQFSNSRSEMNVSTLELGDSALYLCASSLAWDRAYYGYTFGSGTRLTVV.

The chain couples TRBV2 to TRBJ1-6; the match to TRBD1 covers 7 bases. CDR1 and CDR2 from the germline V gene are SNHLY and FYNNEI. The CDR3 spans 12 residues. The junction had 1 base not matched to a gene; V was cut back by 7 bases and J by 7 bases. The CDR3 reads CASTGGNSPLHF. The DNA for the CDR3 is TGTGCCAGCACAGGGGGAAATTCACCCCTCCACTTT.

This chain links TRBV18 with TRBJ2-5, with 7 bases fitting TRBD1. CDR1 is KGHSH and CDR2 is LQKENI in the germline V gene. CDR3 length: 16 amino acids. Trimming took 2 bases from V and 5 from J; bases not matched to a gene: 11. As DNA, the CDR3 is TGTGCCAGCTCACCATTCATAGGGGGCGGAACGGAGACCCAGTACTTC. This codes for CASSPFIGGGTETQYF.

The V gene is TRBV6-5, the J gene TRBJ2-2; weak D call: TRBD1 (5 bases). From germline, CDR1 is MNHEY and CDR2 SVGAGI. There are 12 residues in the CDR3. V shed 8 bases and J shed 6 bases, with 10 bases lying between them. As DNA, the CDR3 is TGTGCCAGCTTAGGGGTGGCCGGGGAGCTGTTTTTT. It encodes CASLGVAGELFF.

The chain is built from TRBV4-1 and TRBJ2-3; 7 bases are shared with TRBD1. From germline, CDR1 is MGHRA and CDR2 YSYEKL. The J segment lost 2 bases and the V segment lost 4 bases, leaving 6 bases of the junction unmatched. The CDR3 length is 15 residues. In nucleotides, the CDR3 is TGCGCCAGCAGCCGGTACAGGGGTATCACAGATACGCAGTATTTT. The encoded protein is CASSRYRGITDTQYF.

This rearrangement joins TRBV30 to TRBJ2-1; D remains ambiguous. Germline values: CDR1 GTSNPN, CDR2 SVGIG (reference sequence). The CDR3 loop spans 11 amino acids. Trimming pared 5 bases from V and 8 bases from J, leaving 10 bases between. CDR3 sequence: CAWGRADEQFF. CDR3 nucleotides: TGTGCCTGGGGCCGGGCGGATGAGCAGTTCTTC.

The chain recombines TRBV10-3 with TRBJ2-7; TRBD2 matches 9 bases. The CDR3 totals 14 residues. The germline gives CDR1 ENHRY, CDR2 SYGVKD. With V trimmed by 7 bases and J by 1 base, 5 bases remained unmatched. CDR3 nucleotide sequence: TGTGCCATCACGGCGACTAGCGGTTCCTACGAGCAGTACTTC. It translates to CAITATSGSYEQYF.

This clone turned up a few times. The genes are TRBV6-5 and TRBJ1-5, with D tentatively TRBD1 (5 bases). Germline V gene sequence: CDR1 MNHEY, CDR2 SVGAGI. Trimming left V 3 bases short and J 7 bases short, with 13 bases between. The CDR3 contains 14 residues. Here the CDR3 reads CASSYSGRRQPQHF. The CDR3 DNA sequence: TGTGCCAGCAGTTATTCAGGGCGGCGGCAGCCCCAGCATTTT.

This rearrangement joins TRBV28 to TRBJ2-5, with 10 bases matching TRBD1. Germline CDR1 is MDHEN and CDR2 is SYDVKM. J lost 4 bases, V lost 7 bases, and 6 bases had no gene match. The CDR3 loop spans 14 amino acids. The CDR3 reads CASNPGQGTETQYF. The CDR3 DNA reads as TGTGCCAGCAACCCGGGACAGGGGACAGAGACCCAGTACTTC.

DNA for the CDR3: TGTGCCAGCATTCTGGACAGGGCCCTCTCCTACGAGCAGTACTTC. This translates into CASILDRALSYEQYF. V and J are TRBV6-5 and TRBJ2-7; 8 bases match TRBD1. With 7 bases clipped from V and 0 bases from J, the junction kept 8 bases outside the gene matches. Germline CDR1 is MNHEY and CDR2 is SVGAGI. The CDR3 runs to 15 residues.

This chain uses TRBV28 with TRBJ1-4; D gene unclear. Germline CDR1 and CDR2: MDHEN and SYDVKM. V dropped 7 bases and J dropped 5 bases, with 5 bases sitting between them. The CDR3 is 11 residues long. The CDR3 DNA reads TGTGCCAGCATCGGGAATGAAAAACTGTTTTTT. Translation gives CASIGNEKLFF.

A remark on this clone: A read error is possible here, since a much larger clone lies one base away. V and J are TRBV6-4 and TRBJ2-1, with 13 positions matching TRBD2. With V trimmed by 2 bases and J by 5 bases, 0 bases remained unmatched. CDR1 and CDR2 (germline): MRHNA, SNTAGT. The CDR3 covers 15 residues. The CDR3 nucleotides are TGTGCCAGCAGTGACGGGACTAGCGGGAACAATGAGCAGTTCTTC. It is translated as CASSDGTSGNNEQFF.